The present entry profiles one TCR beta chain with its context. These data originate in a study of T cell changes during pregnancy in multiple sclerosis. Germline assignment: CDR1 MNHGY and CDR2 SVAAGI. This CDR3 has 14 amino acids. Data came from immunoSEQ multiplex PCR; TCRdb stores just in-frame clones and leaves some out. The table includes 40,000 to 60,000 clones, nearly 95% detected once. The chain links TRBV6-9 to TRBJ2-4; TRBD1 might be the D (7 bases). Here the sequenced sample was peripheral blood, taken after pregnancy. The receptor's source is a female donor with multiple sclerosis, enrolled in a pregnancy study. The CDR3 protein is CGTRGEYAKNIQYF. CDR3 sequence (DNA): TGTGGGACCAGGGGGGAGTACGCCAAAAACATTCAGTACTTC.